Following are 32 T cell receptor beta chains from one sample sequenced in a study of cytomegalovirus exposure and HLA in healthy donors. 60 Vbeta and 13 Jbeta primers were used in PCR. Libraries were prepared by immunoSEQ multiplex PCR; TCRdb keeps only in-frame clonotypes and omits some of them. Among some 180,000 clones listed, roughly 79% were seen once. The source material was PBMCs. These receptors all come from a man in his thirties or forties in good health and CMV-seronegative.

This chain connects TRBV5-1 to TRBJ1-1, with D possibly TRBD1 on 6 matching bases. Germline V gene sequence: CDR1 SGHRS, CDR2 YFSETQ. Deletions cut 4 bases from V and 1 base from J, with 8 bases between. CDR3 length equals 13 residues. CDR3 nucleotides: TGCGCCAGCAGCCCGGGACAGAACACTGAAGCTTTCTTT. This gives the protein CASSPGQNTEAFF. Full variable domain (missing parts from reference TRBV5-1 and TRBJ1-1): KAGVTQTPRYLIKTRGQQVTLSCSPISGHRSVSWYQQTPGQGLQFLFEYFSETQRNKGNFPGRFSGRQFSNSRSEMNVSTLELGDSALYLCASSPGQNTEAFFGQGTRLTVV.

This chain connects TRBV6-1 to TRBJ1-5; 8 bases line up with TRBD1. Germline-derived CDR1 and CDR2 are MNHNS and SASEGT. The V gene end was trimmed by 0 bases and the J gene end by 16 bases; junction bases not matched to a gene: 8. CDR3 size: 13 residues. CDR3 sequence (DNA): TGTGCCAGCAGTGAAGCGGGGGGGACAGGCCTTCATTTT. This translates into CASSEAGGTGLHF.

This clone was found a few times. The chain is built from TRBV5-1 and TRBJ2-7, with a weak D call TRBD1 (5 bases). CDR3 size: 13 residues. V shed 4 bases and J shed 6 bases, with 14 bases lying between them. The germline CDR1 and CDR2 sequences are SGHRS and YFSETQ. The CDR3 region is CASSGRDVSEQYF. The CDR3 nucleotides are TGCGCCAGCAGCGGCAGGGATGTTAGCGAGCAGTACTTC.

The V gene is TRBV5-1, the J gene TRBJ2-7; maybe TRBD1 (6 bases). Germline CDR1 SGHRS, CDR2 YFSETQ. The CDR3 spans 17 residues. V shed 1 base and J shed 5 bases, with 22 bases lying between them. CDR3 sequence (DNA): TGCGCCAGCAGCTTGAAGGGACAAGGGGCCCCTATAGACGAGCAGTACTTC. It is translated as CASSLKGQGAPIDEQYF.

J is TRBJ2-7 and V is TRBV5-4; 8 positions agree with TRBD1. Trimming cost V 3 bases and J 5 bases; bases outside gene matches: 10. Germline V gives CDR1 SGHNT, CDR2 YYREEE (reference sequence). The CDR3 spans 15 residues. CDR3 coding DNA: TGTGCCAGCAGCTATCGACAGGGGCAGGCCAACGAGCAGTACTTC. Residues: CASSYRQGQANEQYF. The variable domain in full, with the rest retrieved from reference TRBV5-4 and TRBJ2-7, is ETGVTQSPTHLIKTRGQQVTLRCSSQSGHNTVSWYQQALGQGPQFIFQYYREEENGRGNFPPRFSGLQFPNYSSELNVNALELDDSALYLCASSYRQGQANEQYFGPGTRLTVT.

Only one count was recorded for this clone. This chain connects TRBV21-1 to TRBJ1-2; TRBD1 reflects the table's D call only, with no check against the DNA. TRBV21-1 is noted as a pseudogene. This CDR3 comprises 14 residues. The CDR3 bases are TGTGCCAGCAGCACCGGACAGCCCAACTATGGCTACACCTTC. This gives the protein CASSTGQPNYGYTF.

This rearrangement joins TRBV11-2 to TRBJ2-1; tentative D call: TRBD2 (5 bases). The CDR3 spans 17 residues. Per germline, CDR1 SGHAT and CDR2 FQNNGV. V lost 1 base and J 5 bases, leaving 18 bases between the germline ends. The CDR3 DNA follows: TGTGCCAGCAGCTTAGGAACGGCAGGACTTAGGGACAATGAGCAGTTCTTC. Translation: CASSLGTAGLRDNEQFF.

The chain recombines TRBV29-1 with TRBJ2-7; a weak D match, TRBD2 (6 bases). In germline, CDR1 is SQVTM, CDR2 ANQGSEA. The CDR3 runs to 15 residues. V shed 1 base and J shed 3 bases, with 16 bases lying between them. The CDR3 coding sequence is TGCAGCGTTGAAGGACTAGGGGATCGTCTCTACGAGCAGTACTTC. Residues: CSVEGLGDRLYEQYF.

The chain combines TRBV4-1 with TRBJ2-7; 10 bases map to TRBD1. The CDR3 is 16 residues long. The germline gives CDR1 MGHRA, CDR2 YSYEKL. V trimming: 1 base; J trimming: 7 bases; junction bases outside the gene matches: 10. The CDR3 protein is CASSQAETGGSGEQYF. CDR3 DNA sequence: TGCGCCAGCAGCCAAGCGGAGACAGGGGGCTCGGGAGAGCAGTACTTC.

This chain joins TRBV4-2 and TRBJ2-1, with 7 positions matching TRBD2. Germline loops: CDR1 LGHNA, CDR2 YNFKEQ. CDR3 length equals 15 residues. V lost 3 bases and J lost 3; bases outside the gene matches: 5. CDR3 sequence: CASSHGLENYNEQFF. The CDR3 DNA sequence: TGTGCCAGCAGCCACGGACTAGAAAACTACAATGAGCAGTTCTTC.

The chain uses TRBV28 and TRBJ1-5; D is ambiguous. V dropped 3 bases and J dropped 2 bases, with 14 bases sitting between them. Germline V gives CDR1 MDHEN, CDR2 SYDVKM. There are 16 residues in the CDR3. CDR3 DNA: TGTGCCAGCAGTTTGCCCGCAGGTCTGGGCAATCAGCCCCAGCATTTT. It specifies CASSLPAGLGNQPQHF.

This rearrangement joins TRBV19 to TRBJ2-1; D gene unclear. Trimming removed 2 bases at V and 0 bases at J, with 8 bases between. Germline CDR1 reads LNHDA; CDR2 reads SQIVND (reference sequence). The CDR3 covers 15 residues. CDR3 region: CASSILVSSYNEQFF. The CDR3 DNA follows: TGTGCCAGTAGTATACTTGTCAGCTCCTACAATGAGCAGTTCTTC.

The chain is built from TRBV19 and TRBJ2-3; D is possibly TRBD2 (6 bases). The CDR3 covers 15 residues. CDR1 LNHDA and CDR2 SQIVND come from the germline V gene (reference sequence). Trimming removed 5 bases at V and 3 bases at J, with 15 bases between. The CDR3 nucleotides are TGTGCCAGTAGTCCGGGACTCCCAAAGACAGATACGCAGTATTTT. This gives the protein CASSPGLPKTDTQYF.

The chain couples TRBV30 to TRBJ2-3; 14 bases map to TRBD2. The V gene end was trimmed by 4 bases and the J gene end by 6 bases; junction bases not matched to a gene: 9. Germline CDR1 is GTSNPN and CDR2 is SVGIG (reference sequence). The CDR3 is 16 residues long. The CDR3 loop reads CAWTLGLAGVGDTQYF. The CDR3 nucleotides read TGTGCCTGGACCCTGGGACTAGCGGGAGTAGGTGATACGCAGTATTTT.

The chain combines TRBV2 with TRBJ1-2, with D possibly matching TRBD1 (6 bases). Trimming removed 0 bases at V and 4 bases at J, with 9 bases between. Germline lookup yields CDR1 SNHLY and CDR2 FYNNEI. The CDR3 runs 14 residues. DNA of the CDR3: TGTGCCAGCAGTGAAGCATCAGGGGCCTATGGCTACACCTTC. Residues: CASSEASGAYGYTF.

The chain employs TRBV6-4 and TRBJ2-3; a possible D gene is TRBD1 (5 bases). V was clipped by 5 bases and J by 3 bases, with 12 bases between them. The CDR3 runs to 14 residues. Per the germline V gene, CDR1 is MRHNA and CDR2 is SNTAGT. This CDR3 reads CASSRQGGTDTQYF. The DNA for the CDR3 is TGTGCCAGCAGTCGCCAGGGTGGGACAGATACGCAGTATTTT.

The chain employs TRBV25-1 and TRBJ2-7; 7 nucleotides line up with TRBD2. Germline loops: CDR1 MGHDK, CDR2 SYGVNS. V shed 1 base, J shed 2 bases, and the junction held 8 bases outside the gene matches. The CDR3 has 16 amino acids. Here the CDR3 DNA reads TGTGCCAGCAGTGAATTATTGCGGGAGAGACCCTACGAGCAGTACTTC. It specifies CASSELLRERPYEQYF.

The chain is built from TRBV30 and TRBJ1-1; D is unclear. Trimming pared 5 bases from V and 0 bases from J, leaving 7 bases between. CDR3 length: 12 amino acids. The germline gives CDR1 GTSNPN, CDR2 SVGIG (reference sequence). In DNA, the CDR3 is TGTGCCTGGGTGGACTTGAACACTGAAGCTTTCTTT. This translates into CAWVDLNTEAFF.

The genes are TRBV9 and TRBJ1-2; TRBD1 aligns across 10 bases. Trimming took 3 bases from V and 0 from J; bases not matched to a gene: 2. The CDR3 runs to 15 residues. Germline CDR1 is SGDLS and CDR2 is YYNGEE. The CDR3 sequence: CASSGTGGANYGYTF. The CDR3 DNA is TGTGCCAGCAGCGGGACAGGGGGAGCTAACTATGGCTACACCTTC.

The chain recombines TRBV27 with TRBJ2-1; TRBD2 aligns across 7 bases. Losses at the gene ends were 5 bases for V and 0 bases for J; bases not matched to a gene: 4. This CDR3 has 15 amino acids. Germline CDR1 and CDR2: MNHEY and SMNVEV (reference sequence). The CDR3 DNA reads TGTGCCAGCAGTGACCGGACTAGCTCCTACAATGAGCAGTTCTTC. Translating it yields CASSDRTSSYNEQFF.

The chain carries TRBV7-9 and TRBJ2-7; weak D call: TRBD2 (6 bases). Trimming stripped 4 bases from V and 2 bases from J, with 12 bases between. Germline V gene sequence: CDR1 SEHNR, CDR2 FQNEAQ (reference sequence). The CDR3 covers 14 residues. CDR3 nucleotide sequence: TGTGCCAGCAGCTCGGCTCTAGCGACCTACGAGCAGTACTTC. Residues: CASSSALATYEQYF. The full variable domain, completed using reference TRBV7-9 and TRBJ2-7, is DTGVSQNPRHKITKRGQNVTFRCDPISEHNRLYWYRQTLGQGPEFLTYFQNEAQLEKSRLLSDRFSAERPKGSFSTLEIQRTEQGDSAMYLCASSSALATYEQYFGPGTRLTVT.

The rearrangement uses TRBV5-6 and TRBJ1-3; D is possibly TRBD1 (5 bases). V was shortened by 0 bases and J by 0 bases, with 10 bases between the two germline ends. This CDR3 is 16 amino acids long. CDR1 and CDR2 from the germline V gene are SGHDT and YYEEEE. CDR3 protein: CASSLGGPVSGNTIYF. CDR3 sequence (DNA): TGTGCCAGCAGCTTGGGGGGCCCGGTCTCTGGAAACACCATATATTTT.

This sequence joins TRBV19 and TRBJ1-1, with TRBD1 identical over 7 bases. Germline loops: CDR1 LNHDA, CDR2 SQIVND (reference sequence). V lost 4 bases to trimming and J lost 3 bases; unmatched junction nucleotides: 11. This CDR3 spans 16 amino acids. The CDR3 DNA reads as TGTGCCAGTAGTACACCCCAGGGACAGAGGTACACTGAAGCTTTCTTT. Residues: CASSTPQGQRYTEAFF.

The V gene is TRBV5-1, the J gene TRBJ2-5; 13 bases agree with TRBD2. Trimming at V came to 4 bases and at J to 2 bases, leaving 11 bases not matched to a gene. The CDR3 is 18 amino acids. The germline V gene has CDR1 SGHRS and CDR2 YFSETQ. The CDR3 region is CASSIRSGLAGLQETQYF. CDR3 nucleotide sequence: TGCGCCAGCAGCATAAGATCGGGACTAGCGGGATTACAAGAGACCCAGTACTTC.

The genes are TRBV14 and TRBJ2-7; 14 bases align to TRBD2. V was pared by 1 base and J by 3 bases, with 2 bases of the junction left unmatched. Germline CDR1 SGHDN, CDR2 FVKESK. The CDR3 is 16 residues long. CDR3 in amino acids: CASSQGGTSGSYEQYF. CDR3 nucleotide sequence: TGTGCCAGCAGCCAAGGCGGGACTAGCGGGAGCTACGAGCAGTACTTC.

V usage is TRBV5-6 and J usage is TRBJ1-5; D may be TRBD1 (6 bases). The germline V and J ends were trimmed by 6 bases and 3 bases, with 13 bases remaining between them. Germline values: CDR1 SGHDT, CDR2 YYEEEE. The CDR3 extends over 14 amino acids. This CDR3 is CASMPQGYNQPQHF. The CDR3 DNA follows: TGTGCCAGCATGCCACAGGGATACAATCAGCCCCAGCATTTT.

This clone showed up just once. The V call is TRBV10-3, the J call TRBJ2-7, with D tentatively TRBD1 (5 bases). Germline V gene data show CDR1 as ENHRY and CDR2 as SYGVKD. The CDR3 extends over 18 amino acids. Deletions cut 2 bases from V and 0 bases from J, with 20 bases between. CDR3 DNA sequence: TGTGCCATCAGTGAGAGGGGCCTTGGGCAATCGAGCTCCTACGAGCAGTACTTC. Translating gives CAISERGLGQSSSYEQYF.

V and J are TRBV11-2 and TRBJ2-7, with TRBD1 matching 10 bases. Germline V gene lookup returns CDR1 SGHAT and CDR2 FQNNGV. With V trimmed by 4 bases and J by 4 bases, 7 bases remained unmatched. The CDR3 is 15 residues long. The CDR3 here is CASSSPRDRGYEQYF. CDR3 bases: TGTGCCAGCAGCTCCCCCCGGGACAGGGGTTACGAGCAGTACTTC.

The chain has TRBV6-4 and TRBJ2-3; D is unresolved. Germline assignment: CDR1 MRHNA and CDR2 SNTAGT. This CDR3 has 13 residues. Trimming pared 4 bases from V and 5 bases from J, leaving 10 bases between. CDR3 in DNA: TGTGCCAGCAGTGTCTTTTACGGAGATACGCAGTATTTT. This codes for CASSVFYGDTQYF.

The chain couples TRBV4-1 to TRBJ1-2; D may be TRBD1 (6 bases). V was cut by 3 bases and J by 5 bases, with 10 bases left in between. There are 13 residues in the CDR3. Germline lookup yields CDR1 MGHRA and CDR2 YSYEKL. CDR3 bases: TGCGCCAGCAGCCACGACAGGATTTATGGCTACACCTTC. This translates into CASSHDRIYGYTF.

The DNA of the CDR3 is TGTGCCATCAGTCAGACAGCCAACTCTGGAAACACCATATATTTT. It codes for CAISQTANSGNTIYF. V is TRBV10-3 and J is TRBJ1-3; possible D gene TRBD1, 5 bases. Germline values: CDR1 ENHRY, CDR2 SYGVKD. Trimming left V 5 bases short and J 0 bases short, with 11 bases between. The CDR3 is 15 residues long.

As to this clone: Given the absence of the conserved phenylalanine or tryptophan at the CDR3 end, a read error is likely. The chain joins TRBV7-9 to TRBJ1-5; no firm D call. Germline V gene lookup returns CDR1 SEHNR and CDR2 FQNEAQ (reference sequence). V lost 5 bases and J 0 bases, leaving 8 bases between the germline ends. The CDR3 sequence is 14 residues long. CDR3 DNA: TGTGCCAGCAGCGCGACGGATAGCAATCAGCCCCAGCATTGT. This codes for CASSATDSNQPQHC.